One and the same sample provided the 21 T cell receptor beta chains below, sequenced in a study of graft-versus-host responses after intestinal transplantation. Using immunoSEQ multiplex PCR, the repertoire was profiled, and TCRdb retains in-frame clones only, with some absent. The table has around 110,000 clones, about nine tenths seen once. These receptors' targets are unknown. The material sequenced was unstimulated CD4+ T cells sorted from spleen or lymph node cells, taken before intestinal transplant. The receptors originated from a human donor who received an intestinal transplant.

This clone was seen only a few times. The chain is built from TRBV2 and TRBJ2-7; TRBD1 matches at 9 bases. J lost 4 bases, V lost 5 bases, and 6 bases had no gene match. CDR3 size: 14 residues. Germline V lookup: CDR1 SNHLY, CDR2 FYNNEI. The CDR3 sequence: CASSLQGAAYEQYF. CDR3 sequence (DNA): TGTGCCAGCAGTTTACAGGGGGCTGCATACGAGCAGTACTTC.

About this clone itself: The sample has other DNA sequences that encode this CDR3 too. The chain has TRBV5-4 and TRBJ2-7, with D possibly being TRBD1 (6 bases). There are 14 residues in the CDR3. Germline-derived CDR1 and CDR2 are SGHNT and YYREEE (reference sequence). V dropped 1 base and J dropped 0 bases, with 8 bases sitting between them. CDR3 region: CASSLTGSSYEQYF. The CDR3 DNA is TGTGCCAGCAGCTTGACAGGGAGCTCCTACGAGCAGTACTTC.

CDR3 residues: CASSSTVRDNEAFF. CDR3 nucleotides: TGTGCCAGCAGCTCCACGGTCCGGGACAACGAAGCTTTCTTT. The J gene is TRBJ1-1, the V gene TRBV7-9; maybe TRBD1 (6 bases). Looked up from germline, CDR1 is SEHNR and CDR2 is FQNEAQ (reference sequence). Trimming removed 4 bases at V and 8 bases at J, with 17 bases between. CDR3 length equals 14 residues.

The chain employs TRBV10-1 and TRBJ2-7, with TRBD1 identical over 8 bases. Germline CDR1 WNHNN, CDR2 SYGVQD (reference sequence). The CDR3 covers 13 residues. J gave up 0 bases and V 11 bases, and 6 bases lay outside the gene matches. The chain's CDR3 is CAAGQGASYEQYF. In DNA, the CDR3 is TGCGCCGCAGGGCAGGGGGCCTCCTACGAGCAGTACTTC.

CDR3 residues: CASSQDDRPSTDTQYF. The CDR3 nucleotides are TGCGCCAGCAGCCAAGACGACAGGCCTAGCACAGATACGCAGTATTTT. The J gene is TRBJ2-3, the V gene TRBV4-1, with a possible D match to TRBD1 (6 bases). There are 16 residues in the CDR3. The V and J ends lost 0 bases and 0 bases respectively, with 10 bases between them. Germline loops: CDR1 MGHRA, CDR2 YSYEKL.

This sequence joins TRBV27 and TRBJ2-7; the D gene is possibly TRBD2 (5 bases). V lost 5 bases and J 2 bases, leaving 10 bases between the germline ends. Germline V gene lookup returns CDR1 MNHEY and CDR2 SMNVEV (reference sequence). This CDR3 is built from 13 residues. DNA of the CDR3: TGTGCCAGCAGTGGACTGGGGACCTACGAGCAGTACTTC. It yields the protein CASSGLGTYEQYF.

In the case of this clone: The same CDR3 arises from other DNA sequences in this sample as well. The CDR3 DNA follows: TGCGCCAGCAGCTTGGAGGGGACCTACGAGCAGTACTTC. This codes for CASSLEGTYEQYF. The chain employs TRBV5-1 and TRBJ2-7, with D possibly matching TRBD1 (5 bases). The V end was cut by 0 bases, the J end by 2 bases, with 6 bases between. This CDR3 is built from 13 residues. CDR1 is SGHRS, CDR2 YFSETQ, per germline.

The V gene is TRBV6-1, the J gene TRBJ1-5; maybe TRBD1 (6 bases). CDR1 and CDR2 from the germline V gene are MNHNS and SASEGT. Trimming shortened V by 1 base and J by 4 bases, and 14 bases separated the two germline ends. The length of the CDR3 is 16 residues. The CDR3 DNA is TGTGCCAGCAGTGAAGGAGTTGGGGGCTGGAATCAGCCCCAGCATTTT. Translating it yields CASSEGVGGWNQPQHF.

V and J are TRBV7-9 and TRBJ1-3, with D maybe TRBD1 (6 bases). The CDR3 contains 17 residues. Looked up from germline, CDR1 is SEHNR and CDR2 is FQNEAQ (reference sequence). Trimming removed 5 bases at V and 0 bases at J, with 17 bases between. CDR3 in amino acids: CASSPPRDTSSGNTIYF. The CDR3 DNA sequence: TGTGCCAGCAGCCCACCCCGGGACACCAGCTCTGGAAACACCATATATTTT.

This rearrangement joins TRBV7-2 to TRBJ1-2; D is possibly TRBD1 (6 bases). This CDR3 is 14 amino acids long. Germline assignment: CDR1 SGHTA and CDR2 FQGNSA. Trimming removed 1 base at V and 4 bases at J, with 10 bases between. The CDR3 sequence: CASSLGVTGYGYTF. The CDR3 DNA reads as TGTGCCAGCAGCTTAGGGGTGACAGGCTATGGCTACACCTTC.

The chain employs TRBV27 and TRBJ1-2, with D hard to call. Germline CDR1 and CDR2: MNHEY and SMNVEV (reference sequence). This CDR3 is built from 13 residues. V was trimmed by 5 bases and J by 8 bases, leaving 15 bases between them. The CDR3 loop reads CASSRGLIGGYTF. The CDR3, as DNA: TGTGCCAGCAGTCGCGGACTCATTGGGGGCTACACCTTC.

The chain joins TRBV11-2 to TRBJ2-1; 10 nucleotides line up with TRBD2. CDR1 and CDR2 (germline): SGHAT, FQNNGV. J gave up 7 bases and V 1 base, and 7 bases lay outside the gene matches. The CDR3 is made up of 16 amino acids. CDR3 coding DNA: TGTGCCAGCAGCTTAGTTGCGACTAGCGGGTCAAATGAGCAGTTCTTC. Protein sequence: CASSLVATSGSNEQFF.

The chain combines TRBV19 with TRBJ2-3, with D unresolved. From germline, CDR1 is LNHDA and CDR2 SQIVND (reference sequence). Trimming took off 4 bases at V and 5 bases at J, with 7 bases between the two ends. This CDR3 region has 12 residues. The CDR3 loop reads CASSNSGDTQYF. Here the CDR3 DNA reads TGTGCCAGTAGTAACTCCGGAGATACGCAGTATTTT.

The chain couples TRBV11-2 to TRBJ2-3; a possible D gene is TRBD2 (6 bases). This CDR3 is 15 amino acids long. V was clipped by 4 bases and J by 5 bases, with 16 bases between them. Germline V gene data show CDR1 as SGHAT and CDR2 as FQNNGV. The CDR3 sequence is CASSSTGVSEDTQYF. In DNA form, the CDR3 reads TGTGCCAGCAGCTCGACGGGGGTCTCCGAAGATACGCAGTATTTT.

The rearrangement joins TRBV28 to TRBJ2-1, with D maybe TRBD2 (6 bases). The V end was cut by 5 bases, the J end by 4 bases, with 21 bases between. The CDR3 consists of 17 residues. From germline, CDR1 is MDHEN and CDR2 SYDVKM. For the CDR3, the DNA is TGTGCCAGCAGTCCGAGACCGGGAGCCTCAATGTACAATGAGCAGTTCTTC. Amino acid sequence: CASSPRPGASMYNEQFF.

The gene calls are TRBV10-2 and TRBJ2-7, with D possibly being TRBD2 (6 bases). Germline assignment: CDR1 WSHSY and CDR2 SAAADI. The CDR3 extends over 16 amino acids. The V gene lost 3 bases and the J gene lost 0 bases, with 15 bases spanning the gap. In DNA form, the CDR3 reads TGCGCCAGCAGTGATAATTTGGGGGAGGCCTCCTACGAGCAGTACTTC. Protein sequence: CASSDNLGEASYEQYF.

The rearrangement links TRBV9 to TRBJ2-7; 10 nucleotides align to TRBD2. The CDR3 is 15 amino acids. The V gene end was trimmed by 2 bases and the J gene end by 7 bases; junction bases not matched to a gene: 9. Germline V lookup: CDR1 SGDLS, CDR2 YYNGEE. The CDR3 DNA follows: TGTGCCAGCAGCGTGAGCCCACTAGCGGGATTAGAGCAGTACTTC. It codes for CASSVSPLAGLEQYF.

CDR3 DNA: TGTGCCAGCAGCTTTTCGATATTTTCGCGGGAGAATGAGCAGTTCTTC. It specifies CASSFSIFSRENEQFF. The chain carries TRBV7-2 and TRBJ2-1; TRBD2 matches at 7 bases. The V segment lost 3 bases and the J segment 7 bases; nucleotides outside the gene matches: 12. CDR3 length: 16 residues. Germline lookup yields CDR1 SGHTA and CDR2 FQGNSA. The full variable domain, rest sourced from reference TRBV7-2 and TRBJ2-1, is GAGVSQSPSNKVTEKGKDVELRCDPISGHTALYWYRQSLGQGLEFLIYFQGNSAPDKSGLPSDRFSAERTGGSVSTLTIQRTQQEDSAVYLCASSFSIFSRENEQFFGPGTRLTVL.

This rearrangement joins TRBV5-5 to TRBJ2-5; D gene uncertain. The germline CDR1 and CDR2 sequences are SGHKS and YYEKEE (reference sequence). The CDR3 spans 12 residues. The germline V and J ends were trimmed by 2 bases and 5 bases, with 7 bases remaining between them. This chain's CDR3 is CASSLAWETQYF. CDR3 DNA sequence: TGTGCCAGCAGCTTAGCCTGGGAGACCCAGTACTTC.

This clone was seen once. This chain connects TRBV4-2 to TRBJ1-2; TRBD1 might be the D (5 bases). This CDR3 is 16 amino acids long. Trimming left V 1 base short and J 4 bases short, with 16 bases between. The germline gives CDR1 LGHNA, CDR2 YNFKEQ. The CDR3: CASSQVGRDRAYGYTF. The CDR3 coding sequence is TGTGCCAGCAGCCAAGTAGGCAGGGATCGTGCCTATGGCTACACCTTC.

The chain carries TRBV27 and TRBJ1-2; TRBD1 is a possible D gene (5 bases). Trimming left V 10 bases short and J 3 bases short, with 9 bases between. Germline V gives CDR1 MNHEY, CDR2 SMNVEV (reference sequence). This CDR3 is built from 11 residues. This CDR3 is CATGRDYGYTF. The CDR3 DNA sequence: TGTGCCACCGGCAGGGACTATGGCTACACCTTC.